This T cell receptor (beta chain) appears in the sequencing data of a study of CD8+ T cells in alopecia areata (dated by TCRdb to 2017 to 2018). Study-level background: Treated patients were enrolled in an open-label pilot trial of oral tofacitinib, 5 to 10 mg twice daily, for moderate-to-severe alopecia areata. Patients on tofacitinib were biopsied at baseline and after 4 and 24 weeks of treatment, and several of the patients also had a later scalp biopsy. Clonality in the scalp was compared among normal scalp (n=4), patchy alopecia areata scalp (n=8), and alopecia totalis/universalis scalp (n=8). Patients received tofacitinib for 6 to 18 months and were then followed off drug for 6 months to check for delayed response and recurrence. In both human patients and the C3H/HeJ mouse model, the study applied high-throughput TCRbeta sequencing to look at T cell clonal expansion in alopecia areata. Human TCRbeta sequencing covered scalp tissue and sorted CD4+ and CD8+ peripheral blood T cells from patchy and totalis/universalis alopecia areata patients and healthy controls. TCRbeta CDR3 regions were amplified by immunoSEQ multiplex PCR with 35 Vbeta forward and 13 Jbeta reverse primers. The SALT score, which quantifies the percentage of affected scalp surface area, was used to measure disease severity in treated patients. RNA was obtained with the PAXgene miRNA kit for fixed scalp, the miRNeasy kit for PBMCs, and the RNeasy kit for mouse skin. The investigation overall reported the following: Unlike mouse skin, where gammadelta T cells dominate, normal human skin contains resident alphabeta T cells that get sequenced too, which complicates analysis of the scalp TCR repertoire. Tofacitinib significantly lowered scalp clonality and the number of expanded CD8+ clones among the top 100 scalp clones. Because the treated cohort was small and had just a single nonresponder, larger studies are needed to establish links between baseline CD8+ expansion and response. Shared TCR sequences between patients were less evident than in mice, which may be partly attributable to HLA diversity in the patient population. During tofacitinib treatment, many expanded lesional clones remained in scalp and blood, and this persistence may partly explain relapse after treatment is stopped. Compared with normal scalp, lesional scalp, particularly in alopecia totalis/universalis, had higher clonality and more expanded CD8+ clones, which suggests antigenic drive.

Library preparation employed the immunoSEQ multiplex PCR assay. For TCR sequencing, RNA was extracted from every sample and reverse transcribed into cDNA to serve as template. First-strand cDNA was synthesized with SuperScript III using a 2:1 mix of oligo-dT and random hexamers. A synthetic immune receptor repertoire was used to gauge amplification bias, and whatever bias remained was removed computationally. Regarding the original processing steps: After raw reads were preprocessed to remove errors, the CDR3 was defined following IMGT conventions as running from the conserved cysteine to phenylalanine. To get clonality, Shannon entropy was normalized by log2 of the number of productive unique TCRs and the result was subtracted from 1. CD4 or CD8 identity of scalp clones was inferred by cross-referencing scalp TCRbeta sequences with sorted blood CD4 and CD8 repertoires. The source is immuneACCESS, and TCRdb retained only in-frame sequences with V and J called. Part of the clones is not carried over; for the studies checked, unresolved V genes explain less than half of this, and the remainder is unexplained. V, J and clone size are taken as reported in that table, and D and trimming were inferred from the DNA itself. The sample table contains about 200,000 clones; only one count was recorded for 64% of them. The biggest ten clones account for more than 3.5% of the sample.

The time point label corresponds to: roughly 27 days on oral tofacitinib. The treatment or condition label, read with the paper, signifies: oral pan-JAK inhibitor, 5-10 mg twice daily. Lesional scalp punch biopsies and peripheral blood were collected from alopecia areata patients. After PBMCs were isolated by density centrifugation and stained for CD3, CD4 and CD8, a FACSAria was used to sort CD4+ and CD8+ T cells. In the germline V gene (reference sequence), CDR1 corresponds to LNHDA and CDR2 to SQIVND. V ends up 7 bases short and J 7 bases short, with an unmatched junction base count of 12. The CDR3 sequence holds 16 residues, the cysteine and phenylalanine included. CDR3 DNA only is kept here, 48 bases in frame from base 1. On this clone itself: No antigen is known for it. Base quality data are lacking; no much larger clone is found one base away.

The TCR comes from a human donor with alopecia areata. Here the sequenced sample was CD4+ T cells sorted from blood, taken at week 4, from a patient treated with tofacitinib. This sequence uses TRBV19 and TRBJ2-1; 11 central nucleotides agree with TRBD2. The CDR3 reads as follows: CASTPISGGAGNEQFF. The nucleotide sequence reads as follows: TGTGCCAGTACCCCGATTAGCGGGGGGGCGGGGAATGAGCAGTTCTTC.